This T cell receptor (beta chain) was identified in a study of blood T cell repertoires in COVID-19. As for the study in general: Sources were T cells, B-cell-depleted T cells, or PBMCs; the material itself was cDNA or gDNA.

The table came from immunoSEQ multiplex PCR; TCRdb's copy has only in-frame clones and leaves some out. The top ten hold 30% to 35% of the sample, which has more than 80,000 clones, around four fifths seen once. Trimming took 0 bases from V and 0 from J; bases not matched to a gene: 5. Germline V gene sequence: CDR1 KGHDR, CDR2 SFDVKD. CDR3 length equals 18 residues. The sequence was collected from a woman older than 75 with active or convalescent COVID-19. This chain connects TRBV24-1 to TRBJ2-3, with TRBD2 matching over 10 bases. The sample was peripheral blood. The CDR3 nucleotides are TGTGCCACCAGTGATTTGGTGGGACTAGCGACTAGCACAGATACGCAGTATTTT. Its translation is CATSDLVGLATSTDTQYF.